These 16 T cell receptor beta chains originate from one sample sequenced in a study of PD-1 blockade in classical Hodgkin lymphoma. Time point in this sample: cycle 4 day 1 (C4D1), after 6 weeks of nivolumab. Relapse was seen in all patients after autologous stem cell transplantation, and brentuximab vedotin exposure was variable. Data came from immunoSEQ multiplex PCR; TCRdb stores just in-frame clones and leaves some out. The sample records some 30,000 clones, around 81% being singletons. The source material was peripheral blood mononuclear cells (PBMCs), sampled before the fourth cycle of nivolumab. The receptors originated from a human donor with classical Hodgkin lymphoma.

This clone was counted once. The CDR3 DNA reads TGTGCCAGCAGCAATGGCCTGGACAAACACAATGAGCAGTTCTTC. Its protein is CASSNGLDKHNEQFF. The chain uses TRBV5-4 and TRBJ2-1, with D perhaps TRBD1 (5 bases). This CDR3 has 15 residues. Trimming shortened V by 4 bases and J by 5 bases, and 16 bases separated the two germline ends. Germline CDR1 is SGHNT and CDR2 is YYREEE (reference sequence).

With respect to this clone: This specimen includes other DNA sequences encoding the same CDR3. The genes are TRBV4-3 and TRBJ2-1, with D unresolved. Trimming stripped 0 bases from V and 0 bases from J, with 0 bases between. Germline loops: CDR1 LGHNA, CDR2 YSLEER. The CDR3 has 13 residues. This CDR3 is CASSQDSYNEQFF. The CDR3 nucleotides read TGCGCCAGCAGCCAAGACTCCTACAATGAGCAGTTCTTC.

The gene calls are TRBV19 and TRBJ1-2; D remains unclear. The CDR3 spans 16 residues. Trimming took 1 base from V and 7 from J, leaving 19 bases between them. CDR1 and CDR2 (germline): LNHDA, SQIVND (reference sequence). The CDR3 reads CASSIGPNAGLRGYTF. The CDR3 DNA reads TGTGCCAGTAGTATAGGGCCAAATGCAGGTCTCCGTGGCTACACCTTC.

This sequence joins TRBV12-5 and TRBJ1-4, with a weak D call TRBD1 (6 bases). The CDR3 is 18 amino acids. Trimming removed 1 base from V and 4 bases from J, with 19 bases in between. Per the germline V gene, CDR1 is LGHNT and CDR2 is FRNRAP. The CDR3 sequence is CASGLGRSRQDDNEKLFF. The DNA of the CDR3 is TGTGCTAGTGGTTTGGGACGGTCCAGACAGGATGATAATGAAAAACTGTTTTTT.

The CDR3 DNA reads as TGTGCCAGCAGTTTCGGCTCCTACGAGCAGTACTTC. Residues: CASSFGSYEQYF. This chain links TRBV28 with TRBJ2-7; D unclear. CDR1 and CDR2 from the germline V gene are MDHEN and SYDVKM. This CDR3 contains 12 residues. Trimming took 3 bases from V and 0 from J, leaving 3 bases between them. The full variable domain, with the rest looked up from reference TRBV28 and TRBJ2-7, is DVKVTQSSRYLVKRTGEKVFLECVQDMDHENMFWYRQDPGLGLRLIYFSYDVKMKEKGDIPEGYSVSREKKERFSLILESASTNQTSMYLCASSFGSYEQYFGPGTRLTVT.

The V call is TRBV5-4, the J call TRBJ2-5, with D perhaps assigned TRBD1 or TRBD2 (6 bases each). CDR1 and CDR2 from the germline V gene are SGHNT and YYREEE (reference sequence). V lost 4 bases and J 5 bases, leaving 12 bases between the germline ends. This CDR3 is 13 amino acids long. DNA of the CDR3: TGTGCCAGCAGCACCCAGGGGAGGGAGACCCAGTACTTC. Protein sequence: CASSTQGRETQYF.

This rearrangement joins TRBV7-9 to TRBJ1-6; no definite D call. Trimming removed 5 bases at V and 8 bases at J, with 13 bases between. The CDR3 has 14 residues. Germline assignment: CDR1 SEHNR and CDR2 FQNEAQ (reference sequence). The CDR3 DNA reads TGTGCCAGCAGCGCGGTTGGGATGGATTCACCCCTCCACTTT. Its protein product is CASSAVGMDSPLHF.

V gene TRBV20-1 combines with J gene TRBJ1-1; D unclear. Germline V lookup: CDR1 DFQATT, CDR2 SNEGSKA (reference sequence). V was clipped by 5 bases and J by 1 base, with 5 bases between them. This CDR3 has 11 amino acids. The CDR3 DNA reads TGCAGTGCTTATAAGAACACTGAAGCTTTCTTT. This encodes CSAYKNTEAFF.

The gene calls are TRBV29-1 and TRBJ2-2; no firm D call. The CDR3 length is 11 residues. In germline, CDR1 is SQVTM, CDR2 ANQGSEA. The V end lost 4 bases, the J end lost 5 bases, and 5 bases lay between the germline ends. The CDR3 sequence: CSVVQTGELFF. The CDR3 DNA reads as TGCAGCGTTGTCCAAACCGGGGAGCTGTTTTTT.

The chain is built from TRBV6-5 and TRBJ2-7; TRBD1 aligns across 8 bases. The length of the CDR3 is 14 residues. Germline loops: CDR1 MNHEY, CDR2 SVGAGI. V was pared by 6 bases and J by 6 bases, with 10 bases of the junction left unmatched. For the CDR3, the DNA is TGTGCCAGCAGCCGACAGGGGCAATTTTCCGAGCAGTACTTC. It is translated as CASSRQGQFSEQYF.

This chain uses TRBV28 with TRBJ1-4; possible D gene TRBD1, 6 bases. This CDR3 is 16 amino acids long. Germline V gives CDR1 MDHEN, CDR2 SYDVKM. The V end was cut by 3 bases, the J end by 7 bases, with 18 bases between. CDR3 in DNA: TGTGCCAGCAGTTTCCAAGGAGGGGGGGTCGGTGAAAAACTGTTTTTT. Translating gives CASSFQGGGVGEKLFF.

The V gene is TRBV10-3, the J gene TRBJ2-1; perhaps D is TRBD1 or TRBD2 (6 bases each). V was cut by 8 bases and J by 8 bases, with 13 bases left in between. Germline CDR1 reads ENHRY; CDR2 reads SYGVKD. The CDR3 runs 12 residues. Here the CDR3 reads CAISRGEDEQFF. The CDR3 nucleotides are TGTGCCATCTCTAGGGGGGAGGATGAGCAGTTCTTC.

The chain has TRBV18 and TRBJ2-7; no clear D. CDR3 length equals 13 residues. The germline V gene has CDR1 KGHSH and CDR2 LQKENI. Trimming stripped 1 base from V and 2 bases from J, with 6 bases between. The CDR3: CASSPLWPYEQYV. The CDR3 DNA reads TGTGCCAGCTCACCACTTTGGCCCTACGAGCAGTACGTC.

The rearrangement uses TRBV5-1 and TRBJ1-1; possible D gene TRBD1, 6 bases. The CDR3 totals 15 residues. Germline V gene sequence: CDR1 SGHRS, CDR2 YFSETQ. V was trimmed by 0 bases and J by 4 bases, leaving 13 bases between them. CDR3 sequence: CASSLGQVSGTEAFF. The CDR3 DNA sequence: TGCGCCAGCAGCTTGGGACAGGTTTCCGGCACTGAAGCTTTCTTT.

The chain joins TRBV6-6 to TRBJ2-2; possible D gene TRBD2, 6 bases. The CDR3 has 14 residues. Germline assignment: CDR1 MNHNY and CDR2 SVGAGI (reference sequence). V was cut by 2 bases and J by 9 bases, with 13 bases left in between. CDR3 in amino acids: CASSYTGGARELFF. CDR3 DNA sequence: TGTGCCAGCAGTTACACCGGCGGGGCCCGGGAGCTGTTTTTT.

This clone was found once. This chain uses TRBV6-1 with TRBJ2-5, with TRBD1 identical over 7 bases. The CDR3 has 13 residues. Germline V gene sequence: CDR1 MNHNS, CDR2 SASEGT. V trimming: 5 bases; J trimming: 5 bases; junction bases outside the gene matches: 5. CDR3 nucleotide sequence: TGTGCCAGCAGTACAGGGGAGAGGGAGACCCAGTACTTC. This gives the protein CASSTGERETQYF.